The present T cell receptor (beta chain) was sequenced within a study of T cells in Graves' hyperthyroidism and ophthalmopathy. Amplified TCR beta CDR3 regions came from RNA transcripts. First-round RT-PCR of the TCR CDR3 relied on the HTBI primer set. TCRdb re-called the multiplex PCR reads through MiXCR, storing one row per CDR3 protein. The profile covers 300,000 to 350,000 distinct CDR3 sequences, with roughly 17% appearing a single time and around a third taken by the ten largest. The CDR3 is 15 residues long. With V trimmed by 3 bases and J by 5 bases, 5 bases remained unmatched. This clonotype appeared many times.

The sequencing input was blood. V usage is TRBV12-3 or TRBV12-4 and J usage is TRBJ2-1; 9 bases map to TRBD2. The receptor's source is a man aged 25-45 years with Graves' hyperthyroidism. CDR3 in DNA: TGTGCCAGCAGTTTGTGGACTAGCGCTAACAATGAGCAGTTCTTC. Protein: CASSLWTSANNEQFF.